This T cell receptor beta chain came from a study of CD8+CD57+ T cells in acquired aplastic anemia. CD8+CD57+ cell expansion, shown by flow cytometry, had occurred in the patients selected for sequencing. This clonotype was seen ten or more times. TCR beta VDJ and CDR3 profiles were obtained from a genomic DNA template. In TCRdb, the reads were re-called with MiXCR into one record per CDR3 protein. The sample holds roughly 500,000 distinct CDR3 sequences, around 32% seen once. CDR3 size: 13 residues. V lost 6 bases, J lost 8 bases, and 13 bases lay in between. Looked up from germline, CDR1 is LNHDA and CDR2 is SQIVND (reference sequence).

This receptor was identified in a human donor with aplastic anemia. Source material: sorted CD4+, CD8+, or CD8+CD57+ T cells (not recorded which) from PBMCs. This chain uses TRBV19 with TRBJ1-4; TRBD1 is a possible D gene (5 bases). This CDR3 reads CASSRDSAEKLFF. The DNA for the CDR3 is TGTGCCAGTAGCCGGGACTCGGCAGAAAAACTGTTTTTT.